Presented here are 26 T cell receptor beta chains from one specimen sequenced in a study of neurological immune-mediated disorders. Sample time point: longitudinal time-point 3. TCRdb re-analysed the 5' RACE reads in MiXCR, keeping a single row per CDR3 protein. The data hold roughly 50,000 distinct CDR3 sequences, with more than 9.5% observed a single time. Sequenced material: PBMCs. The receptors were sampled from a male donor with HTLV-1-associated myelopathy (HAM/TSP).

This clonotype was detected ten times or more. The CDR3 sequence: CASSPDGTYGYTF. In DNA form, the CDR3 reads TGTGCCAGCAGCCCGGACGGGACCTATGGCTACACCTTC. The chain couples TRBV9 to TRBJ1-2; TRBD1 is a possible D gene (5 bases). The CDR3 runs to 13 residues. Germline assignment: CDR1 SGDLS and CDR2 YYNGEE. The V gene lost 4 bases and the J gene lost 4 bases, with 11 bases spanning the gap.

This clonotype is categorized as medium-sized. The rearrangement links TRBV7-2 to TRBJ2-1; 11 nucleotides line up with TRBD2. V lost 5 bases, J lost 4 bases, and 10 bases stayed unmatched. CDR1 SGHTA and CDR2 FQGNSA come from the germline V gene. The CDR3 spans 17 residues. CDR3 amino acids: CASSRRGTSGRYNEQFF. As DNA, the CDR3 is TGTGCCAGCAGCAGGAGGGGGACTAGCGGACGATACAATGAGCAGTTCTTC.

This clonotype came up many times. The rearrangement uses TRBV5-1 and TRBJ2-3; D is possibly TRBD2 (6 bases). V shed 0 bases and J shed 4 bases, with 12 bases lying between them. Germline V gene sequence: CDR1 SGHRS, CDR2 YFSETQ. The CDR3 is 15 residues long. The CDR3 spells CASSLETSGPDTQYF. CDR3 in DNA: TGCGCCAGCAGCTTGGAGACTAGTGGCCCAGATACGCAGTATTTT.

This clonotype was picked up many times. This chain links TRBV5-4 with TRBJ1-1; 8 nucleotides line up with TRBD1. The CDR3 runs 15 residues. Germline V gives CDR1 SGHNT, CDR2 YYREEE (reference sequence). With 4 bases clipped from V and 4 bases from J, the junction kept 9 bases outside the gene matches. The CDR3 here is CASSLAHGQGTEAFF. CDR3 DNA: TGTGCCAGCAGCCTAGCCCACGGACAGGGCACTGAAGCTTTCTTT.

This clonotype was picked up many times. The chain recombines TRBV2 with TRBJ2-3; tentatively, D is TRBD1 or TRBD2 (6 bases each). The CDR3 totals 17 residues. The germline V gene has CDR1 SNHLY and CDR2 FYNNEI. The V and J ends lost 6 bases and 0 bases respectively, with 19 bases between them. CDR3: CASSAELQGTSTDTQYF. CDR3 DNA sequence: TGTGCCAGCAGCGCCGAACTCCAGGGGACTAGCACAGATACGCAGTATTTT.

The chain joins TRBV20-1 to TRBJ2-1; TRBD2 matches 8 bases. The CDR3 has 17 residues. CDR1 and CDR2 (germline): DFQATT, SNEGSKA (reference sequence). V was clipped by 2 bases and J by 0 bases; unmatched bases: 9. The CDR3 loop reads CSARPSGGGRSYNEQFF. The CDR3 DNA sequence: TGCAGTGCTAGACCTTCCGGGGGGGGCCGCTCCTACAATGAGCAGTTCTTC.

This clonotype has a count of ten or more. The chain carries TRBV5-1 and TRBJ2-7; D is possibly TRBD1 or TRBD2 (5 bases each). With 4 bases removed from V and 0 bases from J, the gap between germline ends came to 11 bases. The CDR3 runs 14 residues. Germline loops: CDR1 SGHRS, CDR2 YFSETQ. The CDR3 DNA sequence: TGCGCCAGCAGCACAGGAGGATTCTCCTACGAGCAGTACTTC. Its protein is CASSTGGFSYEQYF.

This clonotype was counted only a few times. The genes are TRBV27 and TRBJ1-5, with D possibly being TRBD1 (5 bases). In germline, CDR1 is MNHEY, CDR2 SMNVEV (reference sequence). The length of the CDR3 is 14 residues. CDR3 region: CTSSPRQFTQPQHF. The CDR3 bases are TGTACAAGCAGTCCCCGACAGTTCACTCAGCCCCAGCATTTT.

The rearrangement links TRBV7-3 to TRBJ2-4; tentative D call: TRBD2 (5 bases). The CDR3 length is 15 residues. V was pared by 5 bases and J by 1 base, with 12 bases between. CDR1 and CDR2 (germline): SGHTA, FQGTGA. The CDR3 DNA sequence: TGTGCCAGCAGCCATCCCCAGCGGGCCAAAAACATTCAGTACTTC. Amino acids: CASSHPQRAKNIQYF.

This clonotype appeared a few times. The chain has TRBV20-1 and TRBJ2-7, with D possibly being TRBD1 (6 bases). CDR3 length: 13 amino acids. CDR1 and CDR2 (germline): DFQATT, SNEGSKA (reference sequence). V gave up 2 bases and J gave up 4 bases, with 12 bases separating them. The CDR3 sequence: CSARTGRHYEQYF. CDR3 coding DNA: TGCAGTGCTAGAACAGGGAGACATTACGAGCAGTACTTC.

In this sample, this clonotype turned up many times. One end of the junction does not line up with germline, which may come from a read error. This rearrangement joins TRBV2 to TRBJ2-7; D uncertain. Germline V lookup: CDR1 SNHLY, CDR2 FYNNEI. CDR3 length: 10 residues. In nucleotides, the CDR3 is TGTGCCAGCAGTGAAGAGACCTACTTATTC. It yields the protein CASSEETYLF.

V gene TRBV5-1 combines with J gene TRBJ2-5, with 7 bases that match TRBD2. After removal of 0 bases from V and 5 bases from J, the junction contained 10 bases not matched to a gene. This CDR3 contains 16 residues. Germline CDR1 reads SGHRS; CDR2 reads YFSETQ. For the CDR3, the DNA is TGCGCCAGCAGCTTGGCGGAGGTAGCGCGGGGGGAGACCCAGTACTTC. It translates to CASSLAEVARGETQYF.

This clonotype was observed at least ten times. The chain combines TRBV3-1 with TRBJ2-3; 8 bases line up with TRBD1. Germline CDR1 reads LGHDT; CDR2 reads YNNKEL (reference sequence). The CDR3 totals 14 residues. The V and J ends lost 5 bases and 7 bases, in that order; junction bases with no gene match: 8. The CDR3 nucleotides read TGTGCCAGCAGCAATCAGGGGGCAGTCAATACGCAGTATTTT. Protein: CASSNQGAVNTQYF.

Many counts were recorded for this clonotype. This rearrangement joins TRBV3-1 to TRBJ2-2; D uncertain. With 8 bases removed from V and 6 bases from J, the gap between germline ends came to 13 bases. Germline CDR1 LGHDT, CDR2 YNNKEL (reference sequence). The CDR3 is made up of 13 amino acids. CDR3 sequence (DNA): TGTGCCAGCGGGGTAGTAGTATCCGGGGAGCTGTTTTTT. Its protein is CASGVVVSGELFF.

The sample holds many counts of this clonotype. The CDR3: CASSQEKGTGAAPYNEQFF. CDR3 in DNA: TGCGCCAGCAGCCAAGAGAAAGGAACAGGAGCCGCACCTTACAATGAGCAGTTCTTC. The chain has TRBV4-3 and TRBJ2-1, with D tentatively TRBD1 (5 bases). V was shortened by 0 bases and J by 4 bases, with 22 bases between the two germline ends. In germline, CDR1 is LGHNA, CDR2 YSLEER. This CDR3 has 19 amino acids.

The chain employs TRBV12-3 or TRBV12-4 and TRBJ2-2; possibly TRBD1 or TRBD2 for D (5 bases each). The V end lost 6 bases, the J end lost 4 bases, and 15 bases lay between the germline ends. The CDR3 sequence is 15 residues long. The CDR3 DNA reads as TGTGCCAGCAGACTACGAGGGGCCCTCACCGGGGAGCTGTTTTTT. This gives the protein CASRLRGALTGELFF.

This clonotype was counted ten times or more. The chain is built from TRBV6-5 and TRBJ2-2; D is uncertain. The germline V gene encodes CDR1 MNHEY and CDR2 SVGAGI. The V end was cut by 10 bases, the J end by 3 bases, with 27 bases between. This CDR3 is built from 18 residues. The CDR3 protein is CATHQELPARPDTGELFF. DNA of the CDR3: TGTGCCACCCACCAAGAGTTGCCGGCGCGGCCGGACACCGGGGAGCTGTTTTTT.

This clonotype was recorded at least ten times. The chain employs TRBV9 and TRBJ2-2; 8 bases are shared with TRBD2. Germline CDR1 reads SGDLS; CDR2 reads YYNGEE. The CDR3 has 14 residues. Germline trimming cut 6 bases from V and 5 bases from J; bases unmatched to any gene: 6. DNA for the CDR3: TGTGCCAGCACCTTTAGCGGGGAAACCGGGGAGCTGTTTTTT. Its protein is CASTFSGETGELFF.

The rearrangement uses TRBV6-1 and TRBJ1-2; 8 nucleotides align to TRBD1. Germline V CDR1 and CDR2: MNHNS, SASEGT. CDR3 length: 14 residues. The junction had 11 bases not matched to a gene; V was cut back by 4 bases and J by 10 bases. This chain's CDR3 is CASSGGTGVPDYTF. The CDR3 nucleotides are TGTGCCAGCAGTGGCGGGACAGGAGTACCTGACTACACCTTC.

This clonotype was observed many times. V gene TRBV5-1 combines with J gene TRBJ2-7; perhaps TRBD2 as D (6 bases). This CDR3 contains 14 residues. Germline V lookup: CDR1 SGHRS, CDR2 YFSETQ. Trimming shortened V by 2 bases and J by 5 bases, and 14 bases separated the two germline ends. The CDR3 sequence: CASSLEPGGDEQYF. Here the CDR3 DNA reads TGCGCCAGCAGCTTAGAACCCGGCGGGGACGAGCAGTACTTC.

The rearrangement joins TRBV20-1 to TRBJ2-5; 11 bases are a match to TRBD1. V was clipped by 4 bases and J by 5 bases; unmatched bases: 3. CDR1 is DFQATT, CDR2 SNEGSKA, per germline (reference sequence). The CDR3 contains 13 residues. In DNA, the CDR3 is TGCAGTGCTATGGACAGGGGGCTGGAGACCCAGTACTTC. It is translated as CSAMDRGLETQYF.

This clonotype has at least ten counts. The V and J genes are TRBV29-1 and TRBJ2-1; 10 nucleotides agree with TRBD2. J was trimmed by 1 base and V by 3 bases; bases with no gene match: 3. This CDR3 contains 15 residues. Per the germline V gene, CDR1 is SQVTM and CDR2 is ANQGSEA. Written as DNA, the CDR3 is TGCAGCGTTGAGGCTAGCGGGGGTTCCTACAATGAGCAGTTCTTC. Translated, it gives CSVEASGGSYNEQFF.

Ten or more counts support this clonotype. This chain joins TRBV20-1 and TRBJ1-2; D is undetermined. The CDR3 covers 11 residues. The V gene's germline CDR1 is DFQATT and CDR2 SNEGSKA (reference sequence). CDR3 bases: TGCAGCAAGGGCCGGGTCTATGGCTACACCTTC. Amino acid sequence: CSKGRVYGYTF.

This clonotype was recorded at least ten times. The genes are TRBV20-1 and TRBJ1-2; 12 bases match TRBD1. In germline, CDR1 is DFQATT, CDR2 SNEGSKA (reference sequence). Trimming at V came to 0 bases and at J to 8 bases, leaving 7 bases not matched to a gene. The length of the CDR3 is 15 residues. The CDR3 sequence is CSARDRGQGAVGYTF. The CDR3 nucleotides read TGCAGTGCTAGAGATCGGGGACAGGGGGCGGTCGGCTACACCTTC.

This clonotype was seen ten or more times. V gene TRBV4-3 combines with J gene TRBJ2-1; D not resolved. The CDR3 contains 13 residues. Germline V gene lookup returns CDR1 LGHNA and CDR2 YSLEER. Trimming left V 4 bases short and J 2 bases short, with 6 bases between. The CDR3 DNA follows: TGCGCCAGCAGCCTGACAACCTACAATGAGCAGTTCTTC. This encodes CASSLTTYNEQFF.

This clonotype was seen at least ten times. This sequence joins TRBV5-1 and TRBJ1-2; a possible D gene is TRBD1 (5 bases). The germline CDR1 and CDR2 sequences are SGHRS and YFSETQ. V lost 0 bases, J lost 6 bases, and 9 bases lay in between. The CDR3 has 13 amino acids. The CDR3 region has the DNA TGCGCCAGCAGCTTGGTGGGGACCCATGGCTACACCTTC. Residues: CASSLVGTHGYTF.